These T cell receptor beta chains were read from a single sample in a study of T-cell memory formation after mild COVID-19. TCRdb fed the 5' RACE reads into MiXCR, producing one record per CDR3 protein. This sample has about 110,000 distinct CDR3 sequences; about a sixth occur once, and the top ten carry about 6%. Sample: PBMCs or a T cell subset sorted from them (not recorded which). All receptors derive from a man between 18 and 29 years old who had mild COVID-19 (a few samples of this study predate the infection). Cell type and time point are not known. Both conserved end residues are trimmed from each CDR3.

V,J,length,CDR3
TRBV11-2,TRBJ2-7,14,ASSLGEDAYSYEQY
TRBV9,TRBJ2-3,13,ASSVGGAGGDTQY
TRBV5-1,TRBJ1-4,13,ASSLGTGVDEKLF
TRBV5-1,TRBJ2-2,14,ASSFGGGAGTGELF
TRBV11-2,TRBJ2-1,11,ASSLGQLNEQF
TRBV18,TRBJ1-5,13,ASSPEGRSNQPQH
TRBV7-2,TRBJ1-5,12,ASSLGSLHQPQH
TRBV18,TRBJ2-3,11,ASSLEGTSAQY
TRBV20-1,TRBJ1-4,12,STSPGALNEKLF
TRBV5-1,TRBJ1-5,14,ASSLEGSTSNQPQH
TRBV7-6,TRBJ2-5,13,ASSPSGRGGETQY
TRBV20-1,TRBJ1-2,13,SARDGSSLNYGYT
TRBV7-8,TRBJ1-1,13,ASSPRTGVGTEAF
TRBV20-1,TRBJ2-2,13,SASLTGRNTGELF